The text below deals with one T cell receptor beta chain. This may be a read error: a much more frequent sequence differs by one nucleotide. The entry originates in a study of identical twins. TCRdb redid the calling of the 5' RACE reads with MiXCR, one entry per CDR3 protein. In the table there are 400,000 to 500,000 distinct CDR3 sequences, 15% to 20% of which are singletons. Germline CDR1 SGHAT, CDR2 FQNNGV. The CDR3 runs to 14 residues. V shed 7 bases, J shed 5 bases, and the junction held 10 bases outside the gene matches. The V and J genes are TRBV11-2 and TRBJ2-5, with 7 bases aligning to TRBD1. This clonotype was obtained from a man in his forties or fifties in good health. Sample: naive T cells sorted from blood. The CDR3 nucleotides are TGTGCCAGCACCGTCCAGAGGGGGCTGGAGACCCAGTACTTC. Protein: CASTVQRGLETQYF.